This T cell receptor beta chain was obtained from a study of cytomegalovirus exposure and HLA in healthy donors. Study results and caveats: Analysis performed later showed TCR beta chains linked to HLA being more clonally expanded than equally common others.

Between the trimmed V and J ends, which lost 0 bases and 4 bases, there was a span of 11 bases. The CDR3 is 14 residues long. Per the germline V gene, CDR1 is SGHRS and CDR2 is YFSETQ. As concerns this clone: The antigen remains undetermined.

The PCR had 60 Vbeta and 13 Jbeta primers. TCRdb's table, derived via immunoSEQ multiplex PCR, lists solely in-frame clones and lacks some. This sample yields some 220,000 clones, of which roughly 78% are seen a single time; about 0.47% belongs to the top ten. Input material: PBMCs. The receptor was derived from a boy between 5 and 17 years old in good health and CMV-seronegative. J is TRBJ2-7 and V is TRBV5-1; the D gene is possibly TRBD2 (5 bases). CDR3 DNA: TGCGCCAGCAGCTTGGAGGGAGCGGTATACGAGCAGTACTTC. This gives the protein CASSLEGAVYEQYF.